These 14 T cell receptor beta chains originate from one sample sequenced in a study of regulatory T cells in long-lasting Graves disease. Time point defined: persistent/refractory GD, antithyroid drugs over 5 years with positive TRAb. Generation of the TCR library employed RNA extracted from PBMCs. Libraries of TCR beta came from iRepertoire HTBI primers plus Arm-PCR of CDR3 regions. TCRdb re-derived calls from the multiplex PCR reads in MiXCR, one entry per CDR3 protein. Of about 340,000 distinct CDR3 sequences listed, less than 20% are singletons. The sample here was peripheral blood mononuclear cells (PBMCs), taken when the disease was refractory, from a patient treated with antithyroid drugs. All receptors derive from a female donor with Graves disease.

The chain recombines TRBV19 with TRBJ1-4; possibly TRBD1 for D (5 bases). CDR1 LNHDA and CDR2 SQIVND come from the germline V gene (reference sequence). CDR3 length: 15 amino acids. V lost 1 base to trimming and J lost 5 bases, with 11 bases between them. For the CDR3, the DNA is TGTGCCAGTAGTATAGTCACAGGACCCAATGAAAAACTGTTTTTT. Its translation: CASSIVTGPNEKLFF. Based on the CDR3 plus reference TRBV19 and TRBJ1-4, the full variable domain is DGGITQSPKYLFRKEGQNVTLSCEQNLNHDAMYWYRQDPGQGLRLIYYSQIVNDFQKGDIAEGYSVSREKKESFPLTVTSAQKNPTAFYLCASSIVTGPNEKLFFGSGTQLSVL.

The V gene is TRBV6-1, the J gene TRBJ1-2; D gene unclear. CDR1 and CDR2 from the germline V gene are MNHNS and SASEGT. The CDR3 is 13 residues long. V lost 7 bases and J lost 7, with 16 bases in between. In DNA form, the CDR3 reads TGTGCCAGCACTCCAACAGTTTACCTTGGCTACACCTTC. It specifies CASTPTVYLGYTF.

V gene TRBV10-2 combines with J gene TRBJ2-2; maybe TRBD2 (5 bases). The CDR3 has 14 amino acids. Trimming took 6 bases from V and 0 from J, leaving 8 bases between them. CDR1 and CDR2 from the germline V gene are WSHSY and SAAADI. CDR3 DNA sequence: TGCGCCAGCAGGCTAGCACCGAACACCGGGGAGCTGTTTTTT. Its protein is CASRLAPNTGELFF.

About this clonotype itself: The conserved phenylalanine or tryptophan is not found at the CDR3 terminus, so this likely reflects a read error. The DNA is omitted, as the CDR3 cannot be located on it reliably, and the CDR3 follows TCRdb's listing. The V call is TRBV7-9, the J call TRBJ1-6; the table's D call TRBD1 went unverified against the DNA. A total of 12 residues make up the CDR3, ends included. Germline-derived CDR1 and CDR2 are SEHNR and FQNEAQ (reference sequence). CDR3: CASSDGRGSTLL.

This clonotype was seen more than once but under ten times. This chain links TRBV12-3 or TRBV12-4 with TRBJ2-3; the D is unclear. Between the trimmed V and J ends, which lost 6 bases and 0 bases, there was a span of 4 bases. The CDR3 runs 12 residues. This CDR3 is CASSHSTDTQYF. CDR3 nucleotides: TGTGCCAGCAGCCACAGCACAGATACGCAGTATTTT.

The table lists this clonotype with many counts. The gene calls are TRBV28 and TRBJ2-4; D may correspond to TRBD1 or TRBD2 (6 bases each). Germline V gene lookup returns CDR1 MDHEN and CDR2 SYDVKM. V was pared by 7 bases and J by 0 bases, with 22 bases between. CDR3 length equals 18 residues. The CDR3 sequence: CASTSPPGAPIAKNIQYF. The CDR3, as DNA: TGTGCCAGCACTTCACCACCGGGGGCACCGATAGCCAAAAACATTCAGTACTTC.

The gene calls are TRBV29-1 and TRBJ1-2; D perhaps matches TRBD1 (5 bases). The germline CDR1 and CDR2 sequences are SQVTM and ANQGSEA. Trimming stripped 8 bases from V and 7 bases from J, with 23 bases between. The CDR3 runs to 14 residues. CDR3 in DNA: TGCAGCTTTGGAGTAGACGGGGGATCTAGTGGCTACACCTTC. Amino acid sequence: CSFGVDGGSSGYTF. Combining the CDR3 with reference TRBV29-1 and TRBJ1-2 gives the whole variable domain SAVISQKPSRDICQRGTSLTIQCQVDSQVTMMFWYRQQPGQSLTLIATANQGSEATYESGFVIDKFPISRPNLTFSTLTVSNMSPEDSSIYLCSFGVDGGSSGYTFGSGTRLTVV.

This clonotype was seen many times. CDR3 DNA: TGTGCCAGCAGTTCTCTGGGTTCACCCCTCCACTTT. This gives the protein CASSSLGSPLHF. The chain joins TRBV12-3 or TRBV12-4 to TRBJ1-6; D is ambiguous. V gave up 4 bases and J gave up 9 bases, with 7 bases separating them. The CDR3 is 12 residues long.

CDR3 sequence reads: CASRADRVGPEAFF. CDR3 DNA: TGCGCCAGCAGGGCAGACAGGGTAGGGCCTGAAGCTTTCTTT. V and J are TRBV10-2 and TRBJ1-1, with 7 bases identical to TRBD1. The V gene end was trimmed by 6 bases and the J gene end by 6 bases; junction bases not matched to a gene: 10. CDR1 is WSHSY and CDR2 is SAAADI in the germline V gene. The CDR3 length is 14 residues.

V usage is TRBV6-1 and J usage is TRBJ2-1; TRBD2 agrees at 11 bases. The CDR3 consists of 19 residues. Germline V lookup: CDR1 MNHNS, CDR2 SASEGT. With 6 bases clipped from V and 3 bases from J, the junction kept 16 bases outside the gene matches. The CDR3 nucleotides are TGTGCCAGCAGACCCCTCAGCACCCCGGGACTAGCGGTCTACAATGAGCAGTTCTTC. This codes for CASRPLSTPGLAVYNEQFF.

About this clonotype: One end of the junction varies from germline; a read error may be responsible. This chain uses TRBV18 with TRBJ2-2, with D perhaps TRBD1 (6 bases). The CDR3 runs to 15 residues. Per germline, CDR1 KGHSH and CDR2 LQKENI. The CDR3 is CASSTPGVNTGELFF. CDR3 DNA: TGTGCCAGCTCAACACCAGGGGTGAACACCGGGGAGCTGTTTTTT.

This clonotype showed up many times. This chain links TRBV5-1 with TRBJ1-5, with a tentative D call TRBD1 (5 bases). Germline assignment: CDR1 SGHRS and CDR2 YFSETQ. CDR3 length equals 15 residues. Trimming pared 4 bases from V and 0 bases from J, leaving 11 bases between. The DNA of the CDR3 is TGCGCCAGCAGCGTGGACATCGATAGCAATCAGCCCCAGCATTTT. It is translated as CASSVDIDSNQPQHF.

This clonotype was seen a few times. This sequence joins TRBV6-2 or TRBV6-3 and TRBJ1-5, with D tentatively TRBD1 (5 bases). V was pared by 0 bases and J by 7 bases, with 13 bases between. The CDR3 extends over 15 amino acids. Germline CDR1 reads MNHEY; CDR2 reads SVGEGT. CDR3 nucleotides: TGTGCCAGCAGTTACTCGGGCAGGGAGGGCCAGCCCCAGCATTTT. Translation: CASSYSGREGQPQHF.

The V and J genes are TRBV7-2 and TRBJ2-1; D gene unclear. CDR3 length equals 17 residues. CDR1 is SGHTA and CDR2 is FQGNSA in the germline V gene. V was shortened by 1 base and J by 0 bases, with 13 bases between the two germline ends. CDR3 protein: CASSLVPGRNSYNEQFF. Written as DNA, the CDR3 is TGTGCCAGCAGCTTAGTGCCCGGCCGGAACTCCTACAATGAGCAGTTCTTC.